A selection of T cell receptor beta chains follows, all from one sample in a study of identical twins. TCRdb recomputed calls from the 5' RACE reads with MiXCR, one row per CDR3 protein. The sample contains hundreds of thousands of distinct CDR3 sequences, roughly 20% of which appear only once. This sample was also put to use in a study of T cells expressing NK-cell markers.

The sequencing sample was made of PBMCs. Receptors were obtained from a woman between 18 and 29 years old in good health. Both conserved end residues are part of each CDR3. The order of the fields is D gene, CDR3 length, clone size, V gene, J gene, CDR3 DNA, CDR3 protein. A D gene is named only where the DNA matches it firmly. A clone size is listed for some rows: how often the clone was seen (once, few, many), or a class if it is expanded.

>NA|12|few|TRBV6-5|TRBJ1-5
TGTGCCAGCAGTTATAATAGGGGACCCCAGCATTTT
CASSYNRGPQHF
>NA|12|few|TRBV12-3/TRBV12-4|TRBJ1-5
TGTGCCAGCAGTTTATTGGCTCAGCCCCAGCATTTT
CASSLLAQPQHF
>NA|13|few|TRBV5-1|TRBJ2-1
TGCGCCAGCAGCTGGGCCGGGTGGAATGAGCAGTTCTTC
CASSWAGWNEQFF
>NA|16|many|TRBV12-3/TRBV12-4|TRBJ2-2
TGTGCCAGCAGCCCCGGACCCAGAACCAACACCGGGGAGCTGTTTTTT
CASSPGPRTNTGELFF
>NA|10|once|TRBV20-1|TRBJ2-3
TGCAGTGCTAAGGTGGATACGCAGTATTTT
CSAKVDTQYF
>TRBD2|15|NA|TRBV4-3|TRBJ2-1
TGCGCCAGCAGCCACACTAGCGGGAGGGCCAATGAGCAGTTCTTC
CASSHTSGRANEQFF
>TRBD1|13|NA|TRBV7-2|TRBJ2-1
TGTGCCAGCAGACGGACAGGGGTGAATGAGCAGTTCTTC
CASRRTGVNEQFF
>NA|15|NA|TRBV7-2|TRBJ2-7
TGTGCCAGCAGCTTAGCCTACCCCCCAAGGGAGGAGCAGTACTTC
CASSLAYPPREEQYF
>TRBD1|12|NA|TRBV13|TRBJ1-1
TGTGCCAGCAGCCTCAGGGGGCTTGAAGCTTTCTTT
CASSLRGLEAFF
>NA|14|few|TRBV20-1|TRBJ2-1
TGCAGTGCTAGAGAACCGGGACTCCGGGGTGAGCAGTTCTTC
CSAREPGLRGEQFF
>TRBD2|14|NA|TRBV5-1|TRBJ2-7
TGCGCCAGCAGCTTAAGGGCGGGGGCCTACGAGCAGTACTTC
CASSLRAGAYEQYF
>TRBD2|14|NA|TRBV7-2|TRBJ2-5
TGTGCCAGCAGCTTGGGGGGGGACGGGGAGACCCAGTACTTC
CASSLGGDGETQYF
>NA|13|few|TRBV5-1|TRBJ2-7
TGCGCCAGCAGCCGGGGCGGAGGCACCGAGCAGTACTTC
CASSRGGGTEQYF
>NA|14|few|TRBV5-6|TRBJ1-1
TGTGCCAGCAGCGGCCTGAGTAAGAACACTGAAGCTTTCTTT
CASSGLSKNTEAFF
>NA|13|NA|TRBV20-1|TRBJ1-4
TGCAGTGCAATTACAGCAACTAATGAAAAACTGTTTTTT
CSAITATNEKLFF
>TRBD2|17|NA|TRBV4-2|TRBJ2-5
TGTGCCAGCAGCCACGGAATGACTAGCGGGGGACAAGAGACCCAGTACTTC
CASSHGMTSGGQETQYF
>TRBD2|15|NA|TRBV7-9|TRBJ2-5
TGTGCCAGCAGCTCGAGCGGGGAGGCGAAGGAGACCCAGTACTTC
CASSSSGEAKETQYF
>NA|15|NA|TRBV27|TRBJ2-3
TGTGCCAGCAGTTTACTGGCCGAACGTGGAGATACGCAGTATTTT
CASSLLAERGDTQYF
>TRBD2|15|NA|TRBV30|TRBJ2-1
TGTGCCTTCTCGGGGACTAGCGGGAGCTACAATGAGCAGTTCTTC
CAFSGTSGSYNEQFF
>NA|16|few|TRBV3-1|TRBJ2-1
TGTGCCAGCAGCCAAGAGGGGGGGGCCGTTTACAATGAGCAGTTCTTC
CASSQEGGAVYNEQFF
>NA|13|NA|TRBV9|TRBJ2-7
TGTGCCAGCAGCGTAGGACAGGCTCACGAGCAGTACTTC
CASSVGQAHEQYF
>NA|17|NA|TRBV7-2|TRBJ2-2
TGTGCCAGCACCAAACGGAGGGACTTCGCGAACACCGGGGAGCTGTTTTTT
CASTKRRDFANTGELFF
>NA|13|many|TRBV6-1|TRBJ2-1
TGTGCCAGCAGTACGACAGATTACAATGAGCAGTTCTTC
CASSTTDYNEQFF
>NA|16|few|TRBV5-1|TRBJ2-2
TGCGCCAGCAGCCCGCTTGTAGATTCGAACACCGGGGAGCTGTTTTTT
CASSPLVDSNTGELFF
>NA|14|NA|TRBV20-1|TRBJ2-6
TGCAGTGCAGTCCCAGGCGCTGGGGCCAACGTCCTGACTTTC
CSAVPGAGANVLTF
>TRBD2|14|NA|TRBV12-3/TRBV12-4|TRBJ2-3
TGTGCCAGCAGTTGGGATAGCGGGGGGAATACGCAGTATTTT
CASSWDSGGNTQYF
>NA|11|NA|TRBV29-1|TRBJ2-7
TGCAGCGTTGGTCCCGCCAACGAGCAGTACTTC
CSVGPANEQYF
>NA|11|few|TRBV12-5|TRBJ1-2
TGTGCTAGCGATGGACGGGATGGCTACACCTTC
CASDGRDGYTF
>NA|11|few|TRBV20-1|TRBJ1-1
TGCAGTGCTCAGCGGAACACTGAAGCTTTCTTT
CSAQRNTEAFF
>TRBD1|15|NA|TRBV20-1|TRBJ2-3
TGCAGTGCTAGAGCCGGGACAGGGGGCGGAAATACGCAGTATTTT
CSARAGTGGGNTQYF
>NA|12|many|TRBV6-5|TRBJ1-2
TGTGCCAGCAGTTACGGCCGTGACCGCTACACCTTC
CASSYGRDRYTF